This TCR beta chain was found in a study of cytomegalovirus exposure and HLA in healthy donors. Whole-study findings and limits: Reportedly, a later analysis found an Asian-associated ancestry cluster had fewer N-insertions than the approximately 700-donor mean. Available immune exposure information covered CMV serostatus only.

V lost 7 bases to trimming and J lost 2 bases, with 17 bases between them. The CDR3 sequence is 14 residues long. Per the germline V gene, CDR1 is SQVTM and CDR2 is ANQGSEA. PCR involved 60 Vbeta and 13 Jbeta primers. Sequenced by immunoSEQ multiplex PCR; TCRdb stores in-frame clones only, minus some. The repertoire holds about 160,000 clones, with roughly 80% as singletons. As regards this clone: Antigen specificity is unknown.

The J gene is TRBJ2-5, the V gene TRBV29-1; D perhaps matches TRBD1 (6 bases). The specimen sequenced was PBMCs. The clonotype comes from a woman aged 25 to 45 in good health and CMV-seropositive. CDR3: CSAATGGGQETQYF. The CDR3 DNA reads as TGCAGCGCGGCGACAGGCGGTGGACAAGAGACCCAGTACTTC.